The 28 T cell receptor beta chains in this list originate from one sample, sequenced in a study of T cell repertoires in cytomegalovirus infection. MiXCR, run by TCRdb on the reads, gives a single entry per CDR3 protein. The sample carries 200,000 to 300,000 distinct CDR3 sequences, roughly 13% recorded once. Sequenced material: PBMCs. The receptors were sampled from a human donor in good health (CMV status not recorded). Some clones in this sample may be carry-over from other donors' samples.

The sample holds many counts of this clonotype. The rearrangement uses TRBV29-1 and TRBJ1-1; no reliable D call. The CDR3 has 11 amino acids. Germline V lookup: CDR1 SQVTM, CDR2 ANQGSEA. Trimming pared 4 bases from V and 3 bases from J, leaving 6 bases between. The CDR3 reads CSVGTYTEAFF. CDR3 coding DNA: TGCAGCGTTGGAACCTACACTGAAGCTTTCTTT.

As concerns this clonotype: One base away lies a much larger clone, so this may be a sequencing read error. The CDR3 protein is CPSKGANNQPQHF. The CDR3 DNA reads TGTCCCAGCAAGGGGGCCAACAATCAGCCCCAGCATTTT. J is TRBJ1-5 and V is TRBV6-8; 7 nucleotides line up with TRBD1. The CDR3 consists of 13 residues. Germline V CDR1 and CDR2: MNHGY, SAAAGT.

This clonotype showed up just a few times. The genes are TRBV6-2 or TRBV6-3 and TRBJ2-7; no firm D call. Germline-derived CDR1 and CDR2 are MNHEY and SVGEGT. V shed 2 bases and J shed 6 bases, with 20 bases lying between them. The CDR3 totals 16 residues. The chain's CDR3 is CASSYDPTVLRGEQYF. The DNA for the CDR3 is TGTGCCAGCAGTTACGACCCCACGGTATTGCGTGGCGAGCAGTACTTC.

This clonotype has a handful of counts. The chain recombines TRBV25-1 with TRBJ1-1; 9 nucleotides match TRBD1. Germline V gene data show CDR1 as MGHDK and CDR2 as SYGVNS. V lost 3 bases, J lost 8 bases, and 13 bases stayed unmatched. The CDR3 extends over 16 amino acids. CDR3 residues: CASSEVTGWGQGEAFF. The CDR3 nucleotides read TGTGCCAGCAGTGAGGTAACAGGATGGGGACAGGGAGAAGCTTTCTTT.

This clonotype appeared a few times. The chain couples TRBV4-2 to TRBJ2-3; D is ambiguous. This CDR3 has 14 residues. Germline CDR1 LGHNA, CDR2 YNFKEQ. Trimming cost V 1 base and J 2 bases, with 7 bases left between them. The CDR3 here is CASSQVWYTDTQYF. The DNA for the CDR3 is TGTGCCAGCAGCCAAGTCTGGTACACAGATACGCAGTATTTT.

Many counts were recorded for this clonotype. V is TRBV7-2 and J is TRBJ2-1; 10 positions match TRBD2. V gave up 1 base and J gave up 3 bases; unmatched junction bases: 12. Germline V lookup: CDR1 SGHTA, CDR2 FQGNSA. CDR3 length equals 19 residues. CDR3 in amino acids: CASSLVKGTSERGYNEQFF. The CDR3 coding sequence is TGTGCCAGCAGCTTAGTAAAAGGGACTAGCGAAAGGGGCTACAATGAGCAGTTCTTC.

Ten or more counts support this clonotype. The rearrangement links TRBV15 to TRBJ2-3; perhaps D is TRBD1 or TRBD2 (5 bases each). Germline-derived CDR1 and CDR2 are LNHNV and YYDKDF (reference sequence). The CDR3 length is 15 residues. The ends were cut back, 7 bases at V and 7 bases at J, with 21 bases in the middle. The CDR3 loop reads CATTSDHAGANTQYF. The CDR3 DNA follows: TGTGCCACCACCTCGGACCACGCCGGGGCAAATACGCAGTATTTT.

In this sample, this clonotype turned up many times. The chain has TRBV9 and TRBJ2-1, with TRBD1 as a possible D gene (7 bases). The V end lost 4 bases, the J end lost 0 bases, and 11 bases lay between the germline ends. The CDR3 has 15 amino acids. Germline V gene data show CDR1 as SGDLS and CDR2 as YYNGEE. The CDR3 loop is CASSSGGGSYNEQFF. The CDR3, as DNA: TGTGCCAGCAGCTCAGGGGGAGGCTCCTACAATGAGCAGTTCTTC.

This chain links TRBV28 with TRBJ2-5, with a tentative D call TRBD1 (6 bases). V shed 6 bases and J shed 2 bases, with 10 bases lying between them. The CDR3 runs 13 residues. Germline assignment: CDR1 MDHEN and CDR2 SYDVKM. CDR3 amino acids: CASRTGSQETQYF. Here the CDR3 DNA reads TGTGCCAGCAGAACAGGGTCTCAAGAGACCCAGTACTTC.

There are many counts of this clonotype. The V gene is TRBV6-1, the J gene TRBJ2-4, with 7 bases that match TRBD1. Germline loops: CDR1 MNHNS, CDR2 SASEGT. The CDR3 is made up of 17 amino acids. The junction had 9 bases not matched to a gene; V was cut back by 3 bases and J by 1 base. CDR3: CASSDVDTGAAKNIQYF. The DNA for the CDR3 is TGTGCCAGCAGTGACGTTGATACAGGGGCTGCCAAAAACATTCAGTACTTC.

This clonotype was detected ten times or more. The chain uses TRBV7-2 and TRBJ2-7; TRBD2 agrees at 7 bases. The CDR3 is made up of 17 amino acids. The ends lost 1 base at V and 1 base at J; junction bases unmatched: 10. Germline V gene lookup returns CDR1 SGHTA and CDR2 FQGNSA. CDR3 sequence reads: CASSLDWASGFSYEQYF. In DNA, the CDR3 is TGTGCCAGCAGCTTAGATTGGGCTAGCGGTTTTTCCTACGAGCAGTACTTC.

In this sample, this clonotype turned up a few times. The V gene is TRBV5-1, the J gene TRBJ1-1; D is uncertain. Trimming removed 4 bases from V and 5 bases from J, with 18 bases in between. CDR3 length: 15 residues. Germline CDR1 is SGHRS and CDR2 is YFSETQ. The CDR3 sequence: CASSRSWLGNTEAFF. The CDR3 nucleotides are TGCGCCAGCAGCCGCTCCTGGTTGGGCAATACTGAAGCTTTCTTT.

This clonotype was observed at least ten times. This rearrangement joins TRBV7-2 to TRBJ2-2, with TRBD2 as a possible D gene (6 bases). Trimming stripped 0 bases from V and 3 bases from J, with 14 bases between. The CDR3 is 17 amino acids. Per germline, CDR1 SGHTA and CDR2 FQGNSA. This CDR3 reads CASSLATSGLYTGELFF. CDR3 DNA sequence: TGTGCCAGCAGCTTAGCGACTTCGGGACTCTACACCGGGGAGCTGTTTTTT.

The rearrangement uses TRBV7-9 and TRBJ2-6, with unresolved D. Trimming stripped 4 bases from V and 4 bases from J, with 11 bases between. There are 15 residues in the CDR3. The germline gives CDR1 SEHNR, CDR2 FQNEAQ (reference sequence). The CDR3 coding sequence is TGTGCCAGCAGCTCCGCCGGTGGGGGGGCCAACGTCCTGACTTTC. It yields the protein CASSSAGGGANVLTF.

This clonotype was seen only a few times. The chain employs TRBV6-5 and TRBJ1-6; TRBD1 is a possible D gene (6 bases). Germline loops: CDR1 MNHEY, CDR2 SVGAGI. This CDR3 spans 15 amino acids. Between the trimmed V and J ends, which lost 6 bases and 8 bases, there was a span of 17 bases. CDR3: CASRKPGQSDSPLHF. The CDR3 coding sequence is TGTGCCAGCAGAAAACCGGGACAATCTGATTCACCCCTCCACTTT.

This clonotype was seen repeatedly, ten times or more. This chain joins TRBV7-9 and TRBJ2-1; D call uncertain. This CDR3 contains 13 residues. Trimming left V 1 base short and J 5 bases short, with 6 bases between. CDR1 and CDR2 from the germline V gene are SEHNR and FQNEAQ (reference sequence). CDR3 DNA sequence: TGTGCCAGCAGCTTAGATAGTGACAATGAGCAGTTCTTC. Translated: CASSLDSDNEQFF.

This clonotype was detected many times. This chain links TRBV12-3 or TRBV12-4 with TRBJ2-5, with D perhaps matching TRBD1 (5 bases). The CDR3 totals 11 residues. Trimming took 2 bases from V and 9 from J, leaving 7 bases between them. DNA of the CDR3: TGTGCCAGCAGTTTACAGGGTCCCCAGTACTTC. Translating gives CASSLQGPQYF.

Ten or more counts support this clonotype. J is TRBJ2-7 and V is TRBV7-2, with D tentatively TRBD1 (5 bases). CDR1 is SGHTA and CDR2 is FQGNSA in the germline V gene. The CDR3 is 15 amino acids. Trimming took 1 base from V and 0 from J, leaving 10 bases between them. The CDR3 sequence: CASSLGSGISYEQYF. The CDR3, as DNA: TGTGCCAGCAGCTTAGGTTCAGGGATCTCCTACGAGCAGTACTTC.

The V call is TRBV20-1, the J call TRBJ1-1; TRBD1 matches 10 bases. CDR3 length: 14 residues. Germline-derived CDR1 and CDR2 are DFQATT and SNEGSKA (reference sequence). Germline trimming cut 6 bases from V and 10 bases from J; bases unmatched to any gene: 14. The CDR3 nucleotides read TGCAGTGCAAGACAGGGGGCCGCAGTGTTGGTAGCTTTCTTT. This sequence encodes CSARQGAAVLVAFF.

This clonotype was recorded a few times. The V gene is TRBV18, the J gene TRBJ1-1; 7 bases match TRBD1. The V gene end was trimmed by 0 bases and the J gene end by 0 bases; junction bases not matched to a gene: 10. The CDR3 sequence is 18 residues long. Germline CDR1 reads KGHSH; CDR2 reads LQKENI. CDR3: CASSPPGRGAYMNTEAFF. For the CDR3, the DNA is TGTGCCAGCTCACCACCCGGCAGGGGGGCATACATGAACACTGAAGCTTTCTTT.

This chain uses TRBV9 with TRBJ2-7; D is uncertain. The V end was cut by 1 base, the J end by 6 bases, with 17 bases between. The CDR3 is made up of 15 amino acids. Germline-derived CDR1 and CDR2 are SGDLS and YYNGEE. CDR3 amino acids: CASSVSTIASSEQYF. For the CDR3, the DNA is TGTGCCAGCAGCGTAAGTACCATAGCTTCGAGCGAGCAGTACTTC.

This clonotype has a handful of counts. The chain uses TRBV7-3 and TRBJ2-1; 12 nucleotides agree with TRBD2. Trimming at V came to 1 base and at J to 3 bases, leaving 7 bases not matched to a gene. CDR1 and CDR2 from the germline V gene are SGHTA and FQGTGA. The CDR3 consists of 18 residues. The CDR3 sequence: CASSLNLAGGPVYNEQFF. CDR3 nucleotide sequence: TGTGCCAGCAGCTTAAACCTAGCGGGGGGGCCGGTCTACAATGAGCAGTTCTTC.

A few counts support this clonotype. DNA for the CDR3: TGCGCCAGCAGCTACCTACAGCGCACAGATACGCAGTATTTT. It yields the protein CASSYLQRTDTQYF. This chain uses TRBV5-1 with TRBJ2-3; D not certain. The CDR3 contains 14 residues. The V gene's germline CDR1 is SGHRS and CDR2 YFSETQ. V lost 3 bases and J 1 base, leaving 9 bases between the germline ends.

This chain joins TRBV6-2 or TRBV6-3 and TRBJ1-2; D gene uncertain. The CDR3 sequence is 12 residues long. Trimming stripped 6 bases from V and 9 bases from J, with 14 bases between. Germline V gene data show CDR1 as MNHEY and CDR2 as SVGEGT. CDR3 residues: CASSPRGASYTF. The CDR3, as DNA: TGTGCCAGCAGCCCCCGGGGAGCGAGCTACACCTTC.

In its sample, this clonotype was seen a few times. This chain connects TRBV2 to TRBJ2-1; 12 bases line up with TRBD2. CDR1 is SNHLY and CDR2 is FYNNEI in the germline V gene. V trimming: 6 bases; J trimming: 10 bases; junction bases outside the gene matches: 7. CDR3 length: 14 amino acids. The CDR3 nucleotides read TGTGCCAGCAGGCTGCCGGGACTAGCGGGCGAGCAGTTCTTC. It codes for CASRLPGLAGEQFF.

The chain couples TRBV28 to TRBJ2-1, with D possibly TRBD2 on 5 matching bases. Per germline, CDR1 MDHEN and CDR2 SYDVKM. Deletions cut 1 base from V and 6 bases from J, with 7 bases between. This CDR3 has 13 amino acids. CDR3 sequence: CASSLSGINEQFF. The CDR3 DNA follows: TGTGCCAGCAGTTTATCGGGAATCAATGAGCAGTTCTTC.

This clonotype showed up just a few times. The rearrangement joins TRBV7-2 to TRBJ2-2; 11 bases agree with TRBD2. Germline CDR1 and CDR2: SGHTA and FQGNSA. The V segment lost 5 bases and the J segment 4 bases; nucleotides outside the gene matches: 3. The CDR3 is 15 residues long. CDR3 in amino acids: CASSPLAGVTGELFF. CDR3 bases: TGTGCCAGCAGCCCACTAGCGGGAGTCACCGGGGAGCTGTTTTTT. The variable domain in full, with the rest retrieved from reference TRBV7-2 and TRBJ2-2, is GAGVSQSPSNKVTEKGKDVELRCDPISGHTALYWYRQSLGQGLEFLIYFQGNSAPDKSGLPSDRFSAERTGGSVSTLTIQRTQQEDSAVYLCASSPLAGVTGELFFGEGSRLTVL.

This clonotype was observed a few times. This rearrangement joins TRBV25-1 to TRBJ1-1, with TRBD1 as a possible D gene (5 bases). CDR1 and CDR2 (germline): MGHDK, SYGVNS. Trimming took 10 bases from V and 4 from J, leaving 16 bases between them. This CDR3 region has 13 residues. The DNA for the CDR3 is TGTGCCACAGCCCAGGGACGGAGCACTGAAGCTTTCTTT. Amino acid sequence: CATAQGRSTEAFF.